This entry lists 27 T cell receptor beta chains sequenced from one sample in a study of response to subunit inactivated influenza vaccine. TCRdb recomputed calls from the RT-PCR reads with MiXCR, one row per CDR3 protein. Of some 300,000 distinct CDR3 sequences listed, about 20% are singletons. The sample consisted of PBMCs from blood, taken roughly 20 months after vaccination. These receptors were collected from a man in his fifties or sixties who received an inactivated influenza vaccine.

The rearrangement uses TRBV27 and TRBJ2-1; D not certain. CDR1 and CDR2 (germline): MNHEY, SMNVEV (reference sequence). V lost 4 bases to trimming and J lost 0 bases, with 4 bases between them. The CDR3 has 13 amino acids. This chain's CDR3 is CASSYTSYNEQFF. Here the CDR3 DNA reads TGTGCCAGCAGTTATACCTCCTACAATGAGCAGTTCTTC.

The V and J genes are TRBV12-3 or TRBV12-4 and TRBJ2-5; tentatively, D is TRBD2 (6 bases). The CDR3 contains 15 residues. Trimming removed 4 bases at V and 3 bases at J, with 15 bases between. The CDR3 sequence is CASSWAGLSKETQYF. DNA for the CDR3: TGTGCCAGCAGTTGGGCGGGGCTGTCTAAAGAGACCCAGTACTTC.

This chain connects TRBV9 to TRBJ2-2; D perhaps matches TRBD1 (6 bases). CDR1 is SGDLS and CDR2 is YYNGEE in the germline V gene. V was pared by 6 bases and J by 2 bases, with 11 bases between. CDR3 size: 14 residues. The chain's CDR3 is CASTRGHNTGELFF. For the CDR3, the DNA is TGTGCCAGCACCAGGGGACACAACACCGGGGAGCTGTTTTTT.

This clonotype has a handful of counts. The V gene is TRBV5-4, the J gene TRBJ1-6, with a weak D call TRBD1 (5 bases). V was trimmed by 4 bases and J by 0 bases, leaving 11 bases between them. Germline values: CDR1 SGHNT, CDR2 YYREEE (reference sequence). The length of the CDR3 is 16 residues. The CDR3 reads CASSRDASSYNSPLHF. The DNA of the CDR3 is TGTGCCAGCAGCAGGGACGCTAGCTCCTATAATTCACCCCTCCACTTT.

This clonotype was seen many times. This sequence joins TRBV18 and TRBJ2-5; D could derive from TRBD1 or TRBD2 (6 bases each). CDR1 is KGHSH, CDR2 LQKENI, per germline. V was trimmed by 2 bases and J by 5 bases, leaving 9 bases between them. The CDR3 has 13 amino acids. CDR3 protein: CASSPGGQETQYF. DNA for the CDR3: TGTGCCAGCTCACCAGGGGGGCAGGAGACCCAGTACTTC.

The table lists this clonotype with a few counts. The chain recombines TRBV19 with TRBJ1-2; D unresolved. V dropped 6 bases and J dropped 4 bases, with 21 bases sitting between them. The CDR3 sequence is 16 residues long. Germline lookup yields CDR1 LNHDA and CDR2 SQIVND (reference sequence). This CDR3 is CASSRPPRGKTYGYTF. The CDR3 DNA follows: TGTGCCAGTAGCCGACCACCGCGGGGAAAGACCTATGGCTACACCTTC.

The rearrangement joins TRBV5-5 to TRBJ1-6, with D possibly being TRBD1 (6 bases). Germline CDR1 is SGHKS and CDR2 is YYEKEE (reference sequence). The ends were cut back, 4 bases at V and 9 bases at J, with 20 bases in the middle. The CDR3 spans 16 residues. The CDR3 DNA is TGTGCCAGCAGCCACGGAGGGACACCCCGGGGTTCACCCCTCCACTTT. It yields the protein CASSHGGTPRGSPLHF.

This chain joins TRBV28 and TRBJ2-3; 8 nucleotides agree with TRBD1. CDR1 is MDHEN and CDR2 is SYDVKM in the germline V gene. The CDR3 has 15 residues. The V and J ends lost 2 bases and 1 base, in that order; junction bases with no gene match: 2. The chain's CDR3 is CASSLQGQGTDTQYF. For the CDR3, the DNA is TGTGCCAGCAGTTTACAGGGACAGGGCACAGATACGCAGTATTTT.

This clonotype came up a few times. This chain uses TRBV29-1 with TRBJ2-3; D call uncertain. This CDR3 has 12 residues. CDR1 and CDR2 (germline): SQVTM, ANQGSEA. V was pared by 4 bases and J by 2 bases, with 7 bases between. CDR3 DNA sequence: TGCAGCGTTGTGCGAGCCACAGATACGCAGTATTTT. This translates into CSVVRATDTQYF.

This clonotype was recorded a few times. The chain links TRBV6-6 to TRBJ1-1, with D possibly TRBD1 on 5 matching bases. V was shortened by 6 bases and J by 4 bases, with 12 bases between the two germline ends. In germline, CDR1 is MNHNY, CDR2 SVGAGI (reference sequence). The CDR3 sequence is 13 residues long. The CDR3 DNA follows: TGTGCCAGCAGCCCAGGGAGGGTCACTGAAGCTTTCTTT. It codes for CASSPGRVTEAFF.

The table lists this clonotype with a few counts. The V and J genes are TRBV19 and TRBJ2-7; D perhaps matches TRBD1 (6 bases). This CDR3 is 14 amino acids long. Germline lookup yields CDR1 LNHDA and CDR2 SQIVND (reference sequence). Trimming removed 4 bases at V and 4 bases at J, with 14 bases between. The CDR3 spells CASSTPDRKYEQYF. The CDR3 DNA reads TGTGCCAGTAGTACCCCAGACAGGAAATACGAGCAGTACTTC.

The V and J genes are TRBV4-2 and TRBJ2-2, with TRBD2 identical over 13 bases. V was pared by 4 bases and J by 9 bases, with 11 bases of the junction left unmatched. The CDR3 runs to 17 residues. Germline V CDR1 and CDR2: LGHNA, YNFKEQ. CDR3 DNA sequence: TGTGCCAGCAGCCGACCTGGACTAGCGGGAGAATATCGGGAGCTGTTTTTT. Translated: CASSRPGLAGEYRELFF.

This clonotype has just a few counts. The V gene is TRBV7-9, the J gene TRBJ2-5; D may be TRBD1 or TRBD2 (5 bases each). Germline loops: CDR1 SEHNR, CDR2 FQNEAQ (reference sequence). V was shortened by 5 bases and J by 9 bases, with 22 bases between the two germline ends. This CDR3 region has 15 residues. The chain's CDR3 is CASSPGGPLYLAQYF. CDR3 nucleotides: TGTGCCAGCAGCCCTGGGGGACCGCTCTATTTGGCCCAGTACTTC.

This clonotype was counted between two and nine times. The J gene is TRBJ2-1, the V gene TRBV7-3; the match to TRBD2 covers 11 bases. The germline V gene has CDR1 SGHTA and CDR2 FQGTGA. This CDR3 has 17 amino acids. V dropped 5 bases and J dropped 4; count of bases not matched to a gene: 10. The CDR3 reads CASSGRTSGRSYNEQFF. Written as DNA, the CDR3 is TGTGCCAGCAGCGGTCGTACTAGCGGGAGATCTTACAATGAGCAGTTCTTC. Supplemented by reference TRBV7-3 and TRBJ2-1, the full variable domain reads GAGVSQTPSNKVTEKGKYVELRCDPISGHTALYWYRQSLGQGPEFLIYFQGTGAADDSGLPNDRFFAVRPEGSVSTLKIQRTERGDSAVYLCASSGRTSGRSYNEQFFGPGTRLTVL.

This clonotype has a handful of counts. The chain employs TRBV12-3 or TRBV12-4 and TRBJ2-7, with D possibly matching TRBD2 (5 bases). The CDR3 contains 13 residues. With 1 base removed from V and 8 bases from J, the gap between germline ends came to 12 bases. The DNA for the CDR3 is TGTGCCAGCAGTTTAGGTCCTAGCAGCCAGCAGTACTTC. Amino acid sequence: CASSLGPSSQQYF.

The chain couples TRBV4-3 to TRBJ2-1, with 7 bases aligning to TRBD1. The CDR3 contains 15 residues. Germline CDR1 and CDR2: LGHNA and YSLEER. V shed 0 bases, J shed 7 bases, and the junction held 6 bases outside the gene matches. CDR3 in DNA: TGCGCCAGCAGCCAAGAGACAGGGTGGTTGAATGAGCAGTTCTTC. Translated: CASSQETGWLNEQFF.

This clonotype was seen a handful of times. The genes are TRBV5-6 and TRBJ2-5; 11 nucleotides agree with TRBD2. The germline V gene encodes CDR1 SGHDT and CDR2 YYEEEE. The CDR3 sequence is 15 residues long. J gave up 7 bases and V 0 bases, and 5 bases lay outside the gene matches. The CDR3 protein is CASSLEGTSGGTQYF. For the CDR3, the DNA is TGTGCCAGCAGCTTGGAGGGGACTAGCGGAGGGACCCAGTACTTC.

V gene TRBV7-6 combines with J gene TRBJ2-1; 11 positions agree with TRBD1. The trim removed 5 bases at V and 6 bases at J, leaving 3 bases unmatched. The CDR3 spans 14 residues. CDR1 and CDR2 from the germline V gene are SGHVS and FNYEAQ. Here the CDR3 reads CASSPGTGGNEQFF. CDR3 DNA sequence: TGTGCCAGCAGCCCCGGGACAGGGGGCAATGAGCAGTTCTTC.

V usage is TRBV20-1 and J usage is TRBJ2-2; D remains ambiguous. The CDR3 has 15 amino acids. Germline CDR1 is DFQATT and CDR2 is SNEGSKA (reference sequence). Trimming shortened V by 1 base and J by 0 bases, and 9 bases separated the two germline ends. The CDR3 coding sequence is TGCAGTGCTAGAGGCCCCCGGTCGAACACCGGGGAGCTGTTTTTT. As protein: CSARGPRSNTGELFF.

V gene TRBV28 combines with J gene TRBJ1-1; unclear D gene. CDR3 length: 13 amino acids. Between the trimmed V and J ends, which lost 9 bases and 2 bases, there was a span of 13 bases. Germline CDR1 is MDHEN and CDR2 is SYDVKM. The CDR3 DNA follows: TGTGCCAGTAGGGTAGGGAAAAACACTGAAGCTTTCTTT. Its translation is CASRVGKNTEAFF.

This clonotype came up a few times. V gene TRBV29-1 combines with J gene TRBJ2-3, with 7 positions matching TRBD2. Trimming at V came to 3 bases and at J to 3 bases, leaving 3 bases not matched to a gene. This CDR3 region has 13 residues. The V gene's germline CDR1 is SQVTM and CDR2 ANQGSEA. CDR3 in amino acids: CSVEAGATDTQYF. The CDR3 nucleotides read TGCAGCGTTGAGGCGGGAGCAACAGATACGCAGTATTTT.

This clonotype was observed a handful of times. J is TRBJ2-3 and V is TRBV7-2, with D maybe TRBD2 (6 bases). The length of the CDR3 is 16 residues. V lost 5 bases and J lost 4, with 19 bases in between. Germline CDR1 SGHTA, CDR2 FQGNSA. This CDR3 reads CASSPTSTRGADTQYF. CDR3 DNA: TGTGCCAGCAGCCCTACTAGCACGAGAGGAGCAGATACGCAGTATTTT.

This chain joins TRBV19 and TRBJ1-1; 7 nucleotides agree with TRBD1. V shed 5 bases and J 1 base; nucleotides not matched to a gene: 10. Per germline, CDR1 LNHDA and CDR2 SQIVND (reference sequence). CDR3 length: 16 amino acids. CDR3 region: CASSAWRDSRNTEAFF. As DNA, the CDR3 is TGTGCCAGTAGTGCTTGGCGGGACAGCCGGAACACTGAAGCTTTCTTT. Filled out from reference TRBV19 and TRBJ1-1, the complete variable domain reads DGGITQSPKYLFRKEGQNVTLSCEQNLNHDAMYWYRQDPGQGLRLIYYSQIVNDFQKGDIAEGYSVSREKKESFPLTVTSAQKNPTAFYLCASSAWRDSRNTEAFFGQGTRLTVV.

The V gene is TRBV5-1, the J gene TRBJ2-7; tentative D call: TRBD2 (6 bases). Germline V CDR1 and CDR2: SGHRS, YFSETQ. The CDR3 has 14 residues. The V end was cut by 5 bases, the J end by 6 bases, with 18 bases between. CDR3 in amino acids: CASSSGVQRSEQYF. The CDR3 DNA is TGCGCCAGCAGTTCGGGAGTACAACGTTCCGAGCAGTACTTC.

The chain carries TRBV7-3 and TRBJ2-1; tentatively, D is TRBD2 (5 bases). The CDR3 totals 13 residues. Trimming removed 3 bases at V and 8 bases at J, with 11 bases between. Germline values: CDR1 SGHTA, CDR2 FQGTGA. CDR3 in amino acids: CASSFVSGDEQFF. The CDR3 coding sequence is TGTGCCAGCAGCTTTGTGTCCGGGGATGAGCAGTTCTTC.

This clonotype was counted a few times. The chain combines TRBV6-6 with TRBJ1-1; no definite D call. V was trimmed by 7 bases and J by 0 bases, leaving 9 bases between them. CDR1 and CDR2 (germline): MNHNY, SVGAGI (reference sequence). There are 13 residues in the CDR3. CDR3 sequence (DNA): TGTGCCAGCATCCCACAGATGAACACTGAAGCTTTCTTT. This encodes CASIPQMNTEAFF.

The sample holds a few counts of this clonotype. This sequence joins TRBV28 and TRBJ2-1, with D hard to call. The V and J ends lost 5 bases and 2 bases respectively, with 16 bases between them. The CDR3 loop spans 16 amino acids. Germline V gives CDR1 MDHEN, CDR2 SYDVKM. CDR3 nucleotide sequence: TGTGCCAGCAGTGCCGGCGAGGCCCCGCCCTACAATGAGCAGTTCTTC. This encodes CASSAGEAPPYNEQFF.